The clone carrying this T cell receptor (beta chain) was counted between two and nine times. The CDR3 runs 11 residues. The germline V and J ends were trimmed by 10 bases and 5 bases, with 11 bases remaining between them. The germline CDR1 and CDR2 sequences are SNHLY and FYNNEI. This entry is derived from a study of blood T cell repertoires in COVID-19. All enrollees were about 18 to 100 years old and from 24 US areas. Original methodology: The authors estimated nucleated cell counts from reference gene primer amplification. Produced via immunoSEQ multiplex PCR; TCRdb's table is partial and in-frame only. V and J calls and clone size come straight from that table; D and trimming were deduced from the DNA. The table includes about half a million clones, roughly nine tenths detected once.

The chain has TRBV2 and TRBJ2-5, with D unclear. Specimen: PBMCs or T cells enriched from blood (not recorded which). This TCR was recovered from an older woman who had recovered from COVID-19. In DNA, the CDR3 is TGTGCCACCCAAACGGGTGAGACCCAGTACTTC. Translating gives CATQTGETQYF.